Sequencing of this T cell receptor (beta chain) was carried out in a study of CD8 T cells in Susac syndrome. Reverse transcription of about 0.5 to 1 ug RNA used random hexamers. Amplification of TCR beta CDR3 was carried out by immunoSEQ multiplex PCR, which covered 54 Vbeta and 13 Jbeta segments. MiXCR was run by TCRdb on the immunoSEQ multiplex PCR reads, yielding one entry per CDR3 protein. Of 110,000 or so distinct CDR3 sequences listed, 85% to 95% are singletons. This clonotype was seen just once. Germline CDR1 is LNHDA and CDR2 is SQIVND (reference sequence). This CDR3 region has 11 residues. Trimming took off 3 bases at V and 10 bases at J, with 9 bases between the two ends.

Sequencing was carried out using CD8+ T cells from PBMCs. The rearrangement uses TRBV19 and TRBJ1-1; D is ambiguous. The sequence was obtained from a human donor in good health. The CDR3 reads CASSIRARAFF. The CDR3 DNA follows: TGTGCCAGTAGTATTCGGGCTAGAGCTTTCTTT.